The 17 T cell receptor beta chains below were found in one sample sequenced in a study of T cell changes during pregnancy in multiple sclerosis. The data were produced by immunoSEQ multiplex PCR, yet TCRdb's version contains in-frame clones alone and is incomplete. The top ten hold about 1.5% of the sample, which has 35,000 to 50,000 clones, approximately 91% seen once. Sequenced sample: PBMCs (not recorded whether the cells were cultured). The receptor set was obtained from a female donor with multiple sclerosis, enrolled in a pregnancy study.

V usage is TRBV19 and J usage is TRBJ2-2; 7 bases are a match to TRBD1. The V gene end was trimmed by 6 bases and the J gene end by 3 bases; junction bases not matched to a gene: 4. The CDR3 extends over 14 amino acids. Germline V gene sequence: CDR1 LNHDA, CDR2 SQIVND (reference sequence). The CDR3 nucleotides are TGTGCCAGTAGCGCAACAGGGGACACCGGGGAGCTGTTTTTT. Amino acids: CASSATGDTGELFF. Supplemented by reference TRBV19 and TRBJ2-2, the full variable domain reads DGGITQSPKYLFRKEGQNVTLSCEQNLNHDAMYWYRQDPGQGLRLIYYSQIVNDFQKGDIAEGYSVSREKKESFPLTVTSAQKNPTAFYLCASSATGDTGELFFGEGSRLTVL.

The chain employs TRBV28 and TRBJ2-7; 7 bases match TRBD1. CDR1 is MDHEN, CDR2 SYDVKM, per germline. Germline trimming cut 4 bases from V and 1 base from J; bases unmatched to any gene: 7. The CDR3 has 15 amino acids. CDR3 in amino acids: CASSSQAQGSYEQYF. CDR3 sequence (DNA): TGTGCCAGCAGTTCCCAAGCACAGGGGTCCTACGAGCAGTACTTC. The entire variable domain, with the rest obtained from reference TRBV28 and TRBJ2-7, is as follows: DVKVTQSSRYLVKRTGEKVFLECVQDMDHENMFWYRQDPGLGLRLIYFSYDVKMKEKGDIPEGYSVSREKKERFSLILESASTNQTSMYLCASSSQAQGSYEQYFGPGTRLTVT.

The CDR3 DNA follows: TGTGCCAGCAGCTTAAATACAGGCTATCAGCCCCAGCATTTT. It encodes CASSLNTGYQPQHF. V is TRBV7-2 and J is TRBJ1-5, with D perhaps matching TRBD1 (5 bases). The germline CDR1 and CDR2 sequences are SGHTA and FQGNSA. The CDR3 consists of 14 residues. V was trimmed by 2 bases and J by 5 bases, leaving 10 bases between them. The full variable domain, with the rest looked up from reference TRBV7-2 and TRBJ1-5, is GAGVSQSPSNKVTEKGKDVELRCDPISGHTALYWYRQSLGQGLEFLIYFQGNSAPDKSGLPSDRFSAERTGGSVSTLTIQRTQQEDSAVYLCASSLNTGYQPQHFGDGTRLSIL.

Relative to its sample, this clone is medium-sized. The rearrangement uses TRBV9 and TRBJ2-6, with D uncertain. This CDR3 has 14 amino acids. Germline V gene sequence: CDR1 SGDLS, CDR2 YYNGEE. V was clipped by 3 bases and J by 0 bases, with 4 bases between them. The CDR3 sequence is CASSAYSGANVLTF. CDR3 DNA sequence: TGTGCCAGCAGCGCGTACTCTGGGGCCAACGTCCTGACTTTC.

The rearrangement links TRBV6-1 to TRBJ2-1; no clear D. Germline V CDR1 and CDR2: MNHNS, SASEGT. CDR3 size: 11 residues. Trimming pared 1 base from V and 9 bases from J, leaving 4 bases between. In DNA form, the CDR3 reads TGTGCCAGCAGTGAAGTGGGTGAGCAGTTCTTC. Its protein product is CASSEVGEQFF.

The J gene is TRBJ2-7, the V gene TRBV11-2, with 9 bases matching TRBD1. The length of the CDR3 is 14 residues. V was clipped by 5 bases and J by 2 bases; unmatched bases: 4. The germline V gene has CDR1 SGHAT and CDR2 FQNNGV. The CDR3 nucleotides read TGTGCCAGCAGCCTCAGACAGGGGGCCTACGAGCAGTACTTC. Translating it yields CASSLRQGAYEQYF. Based on the CDR3 plus reference TRBV11-2 and TRBJ2-7, the full variable domain is EAGVAQSPRYKIIEKRQSVAFWCNPISGHATLYWYQQILGQGPKLLIQFQNNGVVDDSQLPKDRFSAERLKGVDSTLKIQPAKLEDSAVYLCASSLRQGAYEQYFGPGTRLTVT.

The rearrangement links TRBV7-9 to TRBJ2-7; D possibly matches TRBD1 or TRBD2 (5 bases each). Germline V CDR1 and CDR2: SEHNR, FQNEAQ (reference sequence). V was clipped by 4 bases and J by 0 bases, with 10 bases between them. CDR3 length: 14 amino acids. The CDR3 region has the DNA TGTGCCAGCAGCTCCCGGGACCACTCCTACGAGCAGTACTTC. It is translated as CASSSRDHSYEQYF. Full variable domain (rest looked up from reference TRBV7-9 and TRBJ2-7): DTGVSQNPRHKITKRGQNVTFRCDPISEHNRLYWYRQTLGQGPEFLTYFQNEAQLEKSRLLSDRFSAERPKGSFSTLEIQRTEQGDSAMYLCASSSRDHSYEQYFGPGTRLTVT.

The chain has TRBV2 and TRBJ1-4; no firm D call. CDR1 is SNHLY and CDR2 is FYNNEI in the germline V gene. CDR3 length: 14 residues. Between the trimmed V and J ends, which lost 6 bases and 7 bases, there was a span of 15 bases. The chain's CDR3 is CASRSTVGGEKLFF. DNA for the CDR3: TGTGCCAGCAGGAGCACAGTTGGAGGTGAAAAACTGTTTTTT.

This clone has a handful of counts. The rearrangement uses TRBV19 and TRBJ1-3; D call uncertain. CDR1 is LNHDA and CDR2 is SQIVND in the germline V gene (reference sequence). This CDR3 is built from 14 residues. V was pared by 2 bases and J by 0 bases, with 5 bases between. Here the CDR3 DNA reads TGTGCCAGTAGTATACGAAGCTCTGGAAACACCATATATTTT. Protein product: CASSIRSSGNTIYF.

The chain links TRBV11-2 to TRBJ2-7, with 12 bases fitting TRBD2. Germline loops: CDR1 SGHAT, CDR2 FQNNGV. The CDR3 sequence is 15 residues long. The junction had 6 bases not matched to a gene; V was cut back by 5 bases and J by 4 bases. In DNA, the CDR3 is TGTGCCAGCAGCCTGACTAGCGGGAGTAGGTACGAGCAGTACTTC. Translated: CASSLTSGSRYEQYF. The whole variable domain, remainder taken from reference TRBV11-2 and TRBJ2-7, is EAGVAQSPRYKIIEKRQSVAFWCNPISGHATLYWYQQILGQGPKLLIQFQNNGVVDDSQLPKDRFSAERLKGVDSTLKIQPAKLEDSAVYLCASSLTSGSRYEQYFGPGTRLTVT.

The V call is TRBV5-1, the J call TRBJ1-3; D perhaps matches TRBD1 (6 bases). The V and J ends lost 0 bases and 0 bases respectively, with 10 bases between them. This CDR3 region has 16 residues. Germline CDR1 is SGHRS and CDR2 is YFSETQ. CDR3 residues: CASSLEGGGSGNTIYF. In DNA form, the CDR3 reads TGCGCCAGCAGCTTGGAGGGGGGGGGCTCTGGAAACACCATATATTTT.

The chain recombines TRBV18 with TRBJ2-3, with D unresolved. The CDR3 contains 12 residues. Deletions cut 1 base from V and 6 bases from J, with 5 bases between. Germline V gene sequence: CDR1 KGHSH, CDR2 LQKENI. The CDR3 region has the DNA TGTGCCAGCTCACCACTCAAGGATACGCAGTATTTT. It yields the protein CASSPLKDTQYF.

This chain links TRBV6-6 with TRBJ2-7; no definite D call. V dropped 5 bases and J dropped 3 bases, with 14 bases sitting between them. The CDR3 runs to 14 residues. The germline V gene encodes CDR1 MNHNY and CDR2 SVGAGI (reference sequence). CDR3 residues: CASSRTHNYYEQYF. DNA for the CDR3: TGTGCCAGCAGTCGGACGCATAACTACTACGAGCAGTACTTC.

V gene TRBV13 combines with J gene TRBJ1-4; D call uncertain. Between the trimmed V and J ends, which lost 4 bases and 0 bases, there was a span of 12 bases. Germline assignment: CDR1 PRHDT and CDR2 FYEKMQ (reference sequence). The CDR3 runs to 16 residues. The CDR3 spells CASSSRGRPTNEKLFF. The CDR3 DNA follows: TGTGCCAGCAGCTCGAGAGGGAGACCAACTAATGAAAAACTGTTTTTT.

The V and J genes are TRBV9 and TRBJ1-1; unclear D gene. V lost 4 bases and J 5 bases, leaving 18 bases between the germline ends. CDR3 length equals 15 residues. Per the germline V gene, CDR1 is SGDLS and CDR2 is YYNGEE. The DNA for the CDR3 is TGTGCCAGCAGCTTTGACACCACTACGGGAACTGAAGCTTTCTTT. Its translation: CASSFDTTTGTEAFF.

The chain recombines TRBV11-2 with TRBJ2-5; possibly TRBD2 for D (6 bases). CDR3 length: 16 amino acids. Germline values: CDR1 SGHAT, CDR2 FQNNGV. V was clipped by 0 bases and J by 6 bases, with 17 bases between them. In DNA, the CDR3 is TGTGCCAGCAGCTTAGATCTAGGGCGGGATCAACAGACCCAGTACTTC. It is translated as CASSLDLGRDQQTQYF.

The chain is built from TRBV27 and TRBJ2-3, with D tentatively TRBD1 (6 bases). The CDR3 sequence is 15 residues long. The V gene's germline CDR1 is MNHEY and CDR2 SMNVEV (reference sequence). The V gene lost 6 bases and the J gene lost 0 bases, with 13 bases spanning the gap. As DNA, the CDR3 is TGTGCCAGCAGAGGGGGTTCGGGCAGCACAGATACGCAGTATTTT. Amino acid sequence: CASRGGSGSTDTQYF.